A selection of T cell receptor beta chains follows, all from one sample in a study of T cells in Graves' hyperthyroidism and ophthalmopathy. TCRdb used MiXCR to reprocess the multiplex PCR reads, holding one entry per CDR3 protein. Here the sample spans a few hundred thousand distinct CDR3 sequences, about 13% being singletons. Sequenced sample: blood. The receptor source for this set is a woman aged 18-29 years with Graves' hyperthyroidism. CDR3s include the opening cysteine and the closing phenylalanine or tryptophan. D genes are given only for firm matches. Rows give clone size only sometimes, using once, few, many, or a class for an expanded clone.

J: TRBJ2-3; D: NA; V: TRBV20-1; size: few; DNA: TGCAGTGCTAGAAGTAGAACGTTAGCGGATACGCAGTATTTT; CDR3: CSARSRTLADTQYF
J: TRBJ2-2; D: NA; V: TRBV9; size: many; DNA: TGTGCCAGCAGCGGGGGACAGAACACCGGGGAGCTGTTTTTT; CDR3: CASSGGQNTGELFF
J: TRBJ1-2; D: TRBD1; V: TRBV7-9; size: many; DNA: TGTGCCAGCAGCCTACTGCAGGGGGGCCTAGACTACACCTTC; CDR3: CASSLLQGGLDYTF
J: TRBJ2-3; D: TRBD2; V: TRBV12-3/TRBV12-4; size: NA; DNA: TGTGCCAGCAAACCGGGACTAGCGGGAGGTGTAACAGATACGCAGTATTTT; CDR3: CASKPGLAGGVTDTQYF
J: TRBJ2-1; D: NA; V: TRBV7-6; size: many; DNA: TGTGCCAGCAGCTTGTATCGGGATTCGGGAGAGCAGTTCTTC; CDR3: CASSLYRDSGEQFF
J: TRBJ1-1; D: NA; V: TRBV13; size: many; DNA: TGTGCCAGCAGCTTCCGGTCGGAAGCTTTCTTT; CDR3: CASSFRSEAFF
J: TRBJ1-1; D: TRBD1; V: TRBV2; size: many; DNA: TGTGCCAGCAGTGAGGGACAGACGCTGGGTGAAGCTTTCTTT; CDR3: CASSEGQTLGEAFF
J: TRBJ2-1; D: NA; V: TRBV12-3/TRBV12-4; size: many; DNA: TGTGCCAGCAGCCTGACCCTTGAGCAGTTCTTC; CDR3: CASSLTLEQFF
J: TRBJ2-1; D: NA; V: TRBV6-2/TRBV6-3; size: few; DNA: TGTGCCAGCAGTTACTCGACCTACAATGAGCAGTTCTTC; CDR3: CASSYSTYNEQFF
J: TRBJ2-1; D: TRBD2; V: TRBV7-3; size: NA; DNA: TGTGCCAGCAGCCGAGACGGGACTAGCGGGAAAAATGAGCAGTTCTTC; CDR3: CASSRDGTSGKNEQFF
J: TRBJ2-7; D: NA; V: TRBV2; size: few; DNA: TGTGCCAGCAGTGACCAGGGTCCCATCTACGAGCAGTACTTC; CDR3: CASSDQGPIYEQYF
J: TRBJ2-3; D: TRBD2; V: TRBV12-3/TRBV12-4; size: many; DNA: TGTGCCAGCAGTGGAGGGGCTAGCGGTAGCACAGATACGCAGTATTTT; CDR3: CASSGGASGSTDTQYF
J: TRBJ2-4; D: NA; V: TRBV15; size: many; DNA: TGTGCCACCAGCAGAGATTCAGGGGCCAAAAACATTCAGTACTTC; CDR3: CATSRDSGAKNIQYF
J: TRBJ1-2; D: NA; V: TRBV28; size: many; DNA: TGTGCCAGCAGTTTATTACAATCCTATGGCTACACCTTC; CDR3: CASSLLQSYGYTF
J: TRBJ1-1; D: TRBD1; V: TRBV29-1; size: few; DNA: TGCAGCGTGGGGACAGGGGGAAACCCTTTCTTT; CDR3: CSVGTGGNPFF
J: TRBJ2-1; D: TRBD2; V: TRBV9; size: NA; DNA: TGTGCCAGCAGCGTAGATTCATTAGCGCGGGAGGGCCCGTACAATGAGCAGTTCTTC; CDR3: CASSVDSLAREGPYNEQFF
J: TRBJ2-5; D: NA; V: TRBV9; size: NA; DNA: TGTGCCAGCAGCGTAGCTACTGGAACCTACAGGGCTTCAGAGACCCAGTACTTC; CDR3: CASSVATGTYRASETQYF